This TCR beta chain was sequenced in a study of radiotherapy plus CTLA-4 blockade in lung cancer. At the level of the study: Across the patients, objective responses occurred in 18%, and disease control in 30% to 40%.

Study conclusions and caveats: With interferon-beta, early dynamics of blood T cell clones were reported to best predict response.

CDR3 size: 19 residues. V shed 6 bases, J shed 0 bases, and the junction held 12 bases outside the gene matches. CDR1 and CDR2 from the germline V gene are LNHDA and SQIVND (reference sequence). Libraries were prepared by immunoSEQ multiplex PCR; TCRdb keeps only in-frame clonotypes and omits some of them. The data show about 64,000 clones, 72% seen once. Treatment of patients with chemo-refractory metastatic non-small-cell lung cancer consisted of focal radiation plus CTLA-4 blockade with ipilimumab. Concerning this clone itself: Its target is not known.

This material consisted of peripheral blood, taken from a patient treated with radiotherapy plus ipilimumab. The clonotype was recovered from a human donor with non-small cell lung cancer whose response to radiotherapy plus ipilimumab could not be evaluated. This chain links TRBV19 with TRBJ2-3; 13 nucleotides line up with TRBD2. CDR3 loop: CASSTVGLAGVTSTDTQYF. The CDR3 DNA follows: TGTGCCAGTAGCACCGTCGGACTAGCGGGAGTTACTAGCACAGATACGCAGTATTTT. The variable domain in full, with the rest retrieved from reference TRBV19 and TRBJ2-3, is DGGITQSPKYLFRKEGQNVTLSCEQNLNHDAMYWYRQDPGQGLRLIYYSQIVNDFQKGDIAEGYSVSREKKESFPLTVTSAQKNPTAFYLCASSTVGLAGVTSTDTQYFGPGTRLTVL.